The 22 T cell receptor beta chains in this list originate from one sample, sequenced in a study of radiotherapy plus CTLA-4 blockade in lung cancer (dated by TCRdb to 2016 to 2019). Libraries were built with the immunoSEQ multiplex PCR assay. Sourced from immuneACCESS, this table was stored by TCRdb with only in-frame sequences that have V and J called. A share of the clones is absent; for the studies checked, an unresolved V gene accounts for under half, and the remainder has no known explanation. The sample contains approximately 48,000 clones, approximately 85% of them found a single time. Approximately 5% of the sample is held by the ten biggest clonotypes. The source was peripheral blood, collected from a patient treated with radiotherapy plus ipilimumab. The receptors were sampled from a human donor with non-small cell lung cancer whose response to radiotherapy plus ipilimumab could not be evaluated.

The V call is TRBV28, the J call TRBJ1-1; 7 positions match TRBD1. The length of the CDR3 is 12 residues. Trimming removed 3 bases from V and 8 bases from J; junction bases left unmatched: 3. Germline assignment: CDR1 MDHEN and CDR2 SYDVKM. CDR3 protein: CASSFGTVEAFF. The CDR3 nucleotides are TGTGCCAGCAGTTTTGGGACAGTCGAAGCTTTCTTT.

The chain couples TRBV5-1 to TRBJ1-1; the match to TRBD1 covers 7 bases. CDR3 length: 13 residues. Germline V gene lookup returns CDR1 SGHRS and CDR2 YFSETQ. V lost 3 bases to trimming and J lost 6 bases; unmatched junction nucleotides: 5. This CDR3 reads CASSSGQIAEAFF. The CDR3 DNA reads TGCGCCAGCAGCTCGGGACAGATCGCTGAAGCTTTCTTT.

This chain connects TRBV6-5 to TRBJ2-4; D possibly corresponds to TRBD2 (6 bases). CDR1 and CDR2 (germline): MNHEY, SVGAGI. The CDR3 has 16 residues. With 4 bases removed from V and 4 bases from J, the gap between germline ends came to 17 bases. In nucleotides, the CDR3 is TGTGCCAGCAGTTTCAACCCTACCGGGGGAAAAAACATTCAGTACTTC. This sequence encodes CASSFNPTGGKNIQYF.

The chain employs TRBV4-3 and TRBJ2-2; 9 nucleotides agree with TRBD1. This CDR3 has 16 amino acids. V shed 4 bases and J 6 bases; nucleotides not matched to a gene: 9. Germline CDR1 LGHNA, CDR2 YSLEER. The chain's CDR3 is CASSRDTGGAAGELFF. The DNA for the CDR3 is TGCGCCAGCAGCCGGGACACAGGGGGCGCGGCCGGGGAGCTGTTTTTT.

This chain uses TRBV19 with TRBJ1-1; 8 bases are shared with TRBD1. Germline trimming cut 7 bases from V and 4 bases from J; bases unmatched to any gene: 14. The CDR3 runs to 16 residues. Germline CDR1 is LNHDA and CDR2 is SQIVND (reference sequence). CDR3 sequence: CASIEESRTGTTEAFF. In nucleotides, the CDR3 is TGTGCCAGTATTGAGGAATCCCGGACAGGGACCACTGAAGCTTTCTTT. Full variable domain (rest looked up from reference TRBV19 and TRBJ1-1): DGGITQSPKYLFRKEGQNVTLSCEQNLNHDAMYWYRQDPGQGLRLIYYSQIVNDFQKGDIAEGYSVSREKKESFPLTVTSAQKNPTAFYLCASIEESRTGTTEAFFGQGTRLTVV.

CDR3 residues: CASSPGLAGNYEQYF. The DNA for the CDR3 is TGCGCCAGCAGCCCGGGACTAGCGGGGAACTACGAGCAGTACTTC. The chain joins TRBV5-1 to TRBJ2-7, with 13 bases matching TRBD2. The V and J ends lost 4 bases and 3 bases, in that order; junction bases with no gene match: 4. Germline CDR1 is SGHRS and CDR2 is YFSETQ. This CDR3 comprises 15 residues.

A single count supports this clone. V and J are TRBV7-3 and TRBJ2-3; TRBD1 agrees at 8 bases. The trim removed 3 bases at V and 4 bases at J, leaving 12 bases unmatched. Germline CDR1 and CDR2: SGHTA and FQGTGA. The CDR3 is 17 amino acids. The CDR3 spells CASSLWTGRPTPDTQYF. DNA for the CDR3: TGTGCCAGCAGCTTGTGGACAGGGCGACCCACCCCAGATACGCAGTATTTT.

This clone was seen a single time. V is TRBV9 and J is TRBJ2-5; possible D gene TRBD1, 6 bases. This CDR3 comprises 14 residues. Deletions cut 4 bases from V and 1 base from J, with 11 bases between. Germline V gene sequence: CDR1 SGDLS, CDR2 YYNGEE. CDR3 in amino acids: CASSSEQGQETQYF. In nucleotides, the CDR3 is TGTGCCAGCAGCTCGGAACAGGGCCAAGAGACCCAGTACTTC.

The chain links TRBV28 to TRBJ1-6; a weak D match, TRBD1 (6 bases). CDR3 length equals 15 residues. V gave up 5 bases and J gave up 7 bases, with 15 bases separating them. Germline loops: CDR1 MDHEN, CDR2 SYDVKM. The CDR3 spells CASSPPDRLNSPLHF. CDR3 coding DNA: TGTGCCAGCAGTCCGCCGGACAGACTGAATTCACCCCTCCACTTT.

The gene calls are TRBV5-4 and TRBJ1-1; 7 nucleotides line up with TRBD1. The V gene's germline CDR1 is SGHNT and CDR2 YYREEE (reference sequence). The CDR3 has 16 amino acids. V lost 3 bases to trimming and J lost 4 bases; unmatched junction nucleotides: 12. In DNA, the CDR3 is TGTGCCAGCAGCTCGCCGACAGGGCCGAAGGGCACTGAAGCTTTCTTT. Protein sequence: CASSSPTGPKGTEAFF.

The CDR3 protein is CASRTGGLSSPLHF. As DNA, the CDR3 is TGTGCCAGCAGGACGGGGGGTCTAAGTTCACCCCTCCACTTT. J is TRBJ1-6 and V is TRBV6-5; possible D gene TRBD1, 5 bases. The CDR3 runs to 14 residues. Germline-derived CDR1 and CDR2 are MNHEY and SVGAGI. V was trimmed by 6 bases and J by 9 bases, leaving 15 bases between them.

Here the CDR3 DNA reads TGTGCCAGCAGCGACAAAGCGAGCTACAATGAGCAGTTCTTC. It codes for CASSDKASYNEQFF. The chain combines TRBV9 with TRBJ2-1; the D is unclear. V lost 3 bases, J lost 3 bases, and 10 bases lay in between. Germline lookup yields CDR1 SGDLS and CDR2 YYNGEE. The CDR3 totals 14 residues.

V and J are TRBV7-8 and TRBJ2-5; the match to TRBD2 covers 8 bases. Matching the DNA end better, TRBJ2-7 makes the J call doubtful. The CDR3 contains 14 residues. The germline gives CDR1 SGHVS, CDR2 FQNEAQ. The CDR3 coding sequence is TGTGCCAGCAGCACGGGACTAGGGGGTTACGAGCAGTACTTC. This translates into CASSTGLGGYEQYF.

This clone was counted a single time. The chain combines TRBV2 with TRBJ2-7; the D gene is possibly TRBD1 (6 bases). CDR1 and CDR2 from the germline V gene are SNHLY and FYNNEI. The CDR3 contains 15 residues. V lost 6 bases and J 1 base, leaving 16 bases between the germline ends. CDR3 DNA sequence: TGTGCCAGCAGGCCCAGGACAGTGGGTTCCTACGAGCAGTACTTC. It specifies CASRPRTVGSYEQYF. Looking up the rest from reference TRBV2 and TRBJ2-7 gives the full variable domain: EPEVTQTPSHQVTQMGQEVILRCVPISNHLYFYWYRQILGQKVEFLVSFYNNEISEKSEIFDDQFSVERPDGSNFTLKIRSTKLEDSAMYFCASRPRTVGSYEQYFGPGTRLTVT.

This clone was seen just once. The chain links TRBV5-1 to TRBJ1-2; tentatively, D is TRBD1 (5 bases). Trimming cost V 3 bases and J 1 base, with 19 bases left between them. The CDR3 is 17 amino acids. CDR1 is SGHRS, CDR2 YFSETQ, per germline. As DNA, the CDR3 is TGCGCCAGCAGCTGGGCGTCGGAGGGGCAGGGTAACTATGGCTACACCTTC. It is translated as CASSWASEGQGNYGYTF. Supplemented by reference TRBV5-1 and TRBJ1-2, the full variable domain reads KAGVTQTPRYLIKTRGQQVTLSCSPISGHRSVSWYQQTPGQGLQFLFEYFSETQRNKGNFPGRFSGRQFSNSRSEMNVSTLELGDSALYLCASSWASEGQGNYGYTFGSGTRLTVV.

The V gene is TRBV7-2, the J gene TRBJ2-7, with 7 bases that match TRBD1. V was clipped by 3 bases and J by 7 bases; unmatched bases: 6. Looked up from germline, CDR1 is SGHTA and CDR2 is FQGNSA. The CDR3 totals 13 residues. The CDR3 region has the DNA TGTGCCAGCAGCTTTTATGTGACAGGGGAGCAGTACTTC. Amino acids: CASSFYVTGEQYF.

The chain recombines TRBV19 with TRBJ2-5; no reliable D call. CDR3 length: 15 residues. CDR1 is LNHDA and CDR2 is SQIVND in the germline V gene (reference sequence). V was trimmed by 4 bases and J by 0 bases, leaving 12 bases between them. CDR3 in DNA: TGTGCCAGTAGTAACCATGACAAGTACCAAGAGACCCAGTACTTC. Its translation is CASSNHDKYQETQYF. Together with reference TRBV19 and TRBJ2-5, the CDR3 gives the full variable domain: DGGITQSPKYLFRKEGQNVTLSCEQNLNHDAMYWYRQDPGQGLRLIYYSQIVNDFQKGDIAEGYSVSREKKESFPLTVTSAQKNPTAFYLCASSNHDKYQETQYFGPGTRLLVL.

This clone has a single count. The V and J genes are TRBV27 and TRBJ2-7; 7 bases map to TRBD1. This CDR3 contains 13 residues. J was trimmed by 5 bases and V by 2 bases; bases with no gene match: 3. The germline V gene encodes CDR1 MNHEY and CDR2 SMNVEV (reference sequence). CDR3 DNA sequence: TGTGCCAGCAGTTTAACAGGGGTCCACGAGCAGTACTTC. This encodes CASSLTGVHEQYF.

J is TRBJ1-3 and V is TRBV6-6; 7 bases are a match to TRBD1. The CDR3 covers 14 residues. Germline-derived CDR1 and CDR2 are MNHNY and SVGAGI (reference sequence). V shed 6 bases, J shed 4 bases, and the junction held 6 bases outside the gene matches. CDR3 sequence: CASRSTGAGNTIYF. The CDR3 DNA reads TGTGCCAGCAGATCAACAGGGGCGGGAAACACCATATATTTT.

The rearrangement joins TRBV7-2 to TRBJ2-7; TRBD1 agrees at 7 bases. V dropped 6 bases and J dropped 4; count of bases not matched to a gene: 9. CDR1 is SGHTA, CDR2 FQGNSA, per germline. The CDR3 contains 14 residues. The DNA for the CDR3 is TGTGCCAGCAGTCCCAACAGGGGCCGATACGAGCAGTACTTC. This codes for CASSPNRGRYEQYF.

The rearrangement links TRBV7-2 to TRBJ1-2, with 12 bases aligning to TRBD1. V was clipped by 3 bases and J by 6 bases; unmatched bases: 5. Germline V gene data show CDR1 as SGHTA and CDR2 as FQGNSA. This CDR3 spans 15 amino acids. The DNA of the CDR3 is TGTGCCAGCAGCTTGACCGGGACAGGGGGCAATGGCTACACCTTC. Translating it yields CASSLTGTGGNGYTF.

The gene calls are TRBV5-4 and TRBJ2-7; 7 positions agree with TRBD1. With V trimmed by 4 bases and J by 1 base, 2 bases remained unmatched. CDR1 and CDR2 from the germline V gene are SGHNT and YYREEE (reference sequence). The CDR3 is made up of 13 amino acids. The CDR3 DNA is TGTGCCAGCAGCCAGGACAGGTCCTACGAGCAGTACTTC. Translation gives CASSQDRSYEQYF. The full variable domain, in which reference TRBV5-4 and TRBJ2-7 provide the parts outside the CDR3, is ETGVTQSPTHLIKTRGQQVTLRCSSQSGHNTVSWYQQALGQGPQFIFQYYREEENGRGNFPPRFSGLQFPNYSSELNVNALELDDSALYLCASSQDRSYEQYFGPGTRLTVT.